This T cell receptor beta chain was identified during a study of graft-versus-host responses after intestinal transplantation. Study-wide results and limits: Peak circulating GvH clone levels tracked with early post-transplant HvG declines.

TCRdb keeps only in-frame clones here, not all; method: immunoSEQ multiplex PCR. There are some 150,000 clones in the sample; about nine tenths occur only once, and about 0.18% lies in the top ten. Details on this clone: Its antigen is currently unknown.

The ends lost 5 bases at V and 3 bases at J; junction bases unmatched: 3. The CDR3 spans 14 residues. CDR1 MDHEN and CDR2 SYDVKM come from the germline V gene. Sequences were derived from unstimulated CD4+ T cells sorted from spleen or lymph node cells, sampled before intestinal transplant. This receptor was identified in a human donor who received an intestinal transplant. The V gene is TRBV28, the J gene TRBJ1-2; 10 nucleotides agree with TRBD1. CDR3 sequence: CASSTGQGHYGYTF. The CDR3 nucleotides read TGTGCCAGCAGTACGGGACAGGGGCACTATGGCTACACCTTC.